This TCR beta chain was obtained from a study of graft-versus-host responses after intestinal transplantation. Study-wide background: The transplants performed in recipients were multivisceral, liver-intestinal, or isolated intestinal.

For this clone: Its matching antigen is unknown.

The protocol was immunoSEQ multiplex PCR, while the TCRdb copy is restricted to in-frame clones and leaves out a portion. The table shows about 86,000 clones, with roughly 80% occurring only once. This CDR3 is 14 amino acids long. The V segment lost 4 bases and the J segment 7 bases; nucleotides outside the gene matches: 9. CDR1 and CDR2 from the germline V gene are SGHVS and FQNEAQ. The specimen comprised unstimulated CD8+ T cells sorted from spleen or lymph node cells, sampled before intestinal transplant. The receptor was derived from a human donor who received an intestinal transplant. The rearrangement uses TRBV7-8 and TRBJ2-7; 8 bases are shared with TRBD1. This chain's CDR3 is CASSSDRGVDEQYF. CDR3 nucleotide sequence: TGTGCCAGCAGCTCAGACAGGGGTGTCGATGAGCAGTACTTC.